This T cell receptor (beta chain) was obtained from a study of shared clonotypes between healthy human individuals. Study-wide results and limits: Non-shared clonotypes had lower generation probabilities than clonotypes shared by all four sorted-subset donors.

Details on this clone: Its antigen is still unknown.

The method was immunoSEQ multiplex PCR; TCRdb's version includes in-frame clones alone and lacks a portion of them. The sample includes 1.4 million or so clones, approximately 98.5% seen only once; the top ten take around 0.38%. The germline V gene has CDR1 MNHNS and CDR2 SASEGT. This CDR3 spans 18 amino acids. V shed 4 bases, J shed 6 bases, and the junction held 17 bases outside the gene matches. The source is a man younger than 45 in good health. The V and J genes are TRBV6-1 and TRBJ1-2, with 10 bases matching TRBD1. The material sequenced was naive CD4+ T cells sorted from blood. The sample's subset: CD45RA+ positively selected. The CDR3 nucleotides read TGTGCCAGCAGTGCCTGGACCACTGGACAGGGGGTTCAGCATGGCTACACCTTC. The encoded protein is CASSAWTTGQGVQHGYTF.